These T cell receptor beta chains were read from a single sample in a study of blood T cells in healthy people across ages. TCRdb itself ran the 5' RACE reads through MiXCR, one entry per CDR3 protein. The table includes 790,000 or so distinct CDR3 sequences, around 50% detected once. The sample taken for sequencing was blood. These receptors came from a man older than 75 in good health. Both conserved end residues are part of each CDR3. D genes are given only for firm matches. The listing skips clone size in some rows; elsewhere it reads once, few, many or a size class.

d_gene	abundance	v_gene	j_gene	CDR3aa	CDR3nt
.	few	TRBV7-2	TRBJ2-2	CASSARPGTGELFF	TGTGCCAGCAGCGCCCGCCCCGGGACCGGGGAGCTGTTTTTT
.	once	TRBV28	TRBJ1-1	CASSLAITSLNTEAFF	TGTGCCAGCAGTTTGGCCATAACCTCCTTGAACACTGAAGCTTTCTTT
TRBD2	.	TRBV7-2	TRBJ2-5	CASRAAGTSGKETQYF	TGTGCCAGCAGGGCCGCGGGGACTAGCGGGAAAGAGACCCAGTACTTC
.	.	TRBV12-3/TRBV12-4	TRBJ2-5	CASSPLMPEQYF	TGTGCCAGCAGTCCTCTGATGCCTGAGCAGTACTTC
.	few	TRBV5-4	TRBJ2-7	CASSLGDNSYEQYF	TGTGCCAGCAGCTTGGGAGATAACTCCTACGAGCAGTACTTC
.	.	TRBV20-1	TRBJ2-7	CSARDPRTEISYEQYF	TGCAGTGCTAGAGATCCCCGGACGGAAATTTCCTACGAGCAGTACTTC
.	.	TRBV28	TRBJ1-2	CACSPPGDYGYTF	TGTGCCTGCAGTCCCCCCGGGGACTATGGCTACACCTTC
.	few	TRBV20-1	TRBJ2-7	CSARLRKAETYEQYF	TGCAGTGCTAGACTTCGAAAGGCCGAAACCTACGAGCAGTACTTC
TRBD2	.	TRBV6-5	TRBJ2-7	CASSPGGGSPYEQYF	TGTGCCAGCAGTCCCGGGGGGGGTTCGCCCTACGAGCAGTACTTC
.	few	TRBV20-1	TRBJ2-5	CSSPGLRGQETQYF	TGCAGCTCACCGGGGTTACGAGGGCAAGAGACCCAGTACTTC
.	.	TRBV12-3/TRBV12-4	TRBJ1-5	CASSQEASQPQHF	TGTGCCAGCAGCCAGGAAGCAAGCCAGCCCCAGCATTTT
.	.	TRBV5-1	TRBJ1-6	CASSSGDPNSPLHF	TGCGCCAGCAGCTCTGGTGATCCGAATTCACCCCTCCACTTT
TRBD1	.	TRBV25-1	TRBJ1-1	CAASGTGLNTEAFF	TGTGCCGCGAGCGGGACAGGGCTGAACACTGAAGCTTTCTTT
.	.	TRBV30	TRBJ1-2	CAKKGSMSYTF	TGTGCCAAGAAAGGTAGTATGAGCTACACCTTC
.	few	TRBV5-1	TRBJ2-5	CASSTRLLGGGETQYF	TGCGCCAGCAGTACTCGTCTTCTCGGGGGCGGAGAGACCCAGTACTTC
.	.	TRBV5-1	TRBJ2-6	CASSLAVGFSGANVLTF	TGCGCCAGCAGCCTGGCTGTAGGGTTCTCTGGGGCCAACGTCCTGACTTTC
.	.	TRBV5-1	TRBJ2-1	CASSLVGGTRYNERFF	TGCGCCAGCAGCTTGGTGGGCGGGACGAGATACAATGAGCGGTTCTTC
TRBD1	.	TRBV5-1	TRBJ2-7	CASSLAKGQGYYEQYF	TGCGCCAGCAGCTTGGCCAAAGGACAGGGTTATTACGAGCAGTACTTC
.	many	TRBV7-2	TRBJ2-7	CASSWESGQPTYEQYF	TGTGCCAGCAGCTGGGAGTCGGGGCAACCAACCTACGAGCAGTACTTC
TRBD1	.	TRBV7-3	TRBJ1-1	CASSRSAGGRGEAFF	TGTGCCAGCAGCCGGAGTGCAGGGGGCAGGGGTGAAGCTTTCTTT
TRBD2	once	TRBV7-2	TRBJ2-3	CASSLQSSGGDTQYF	TGTGCCAGCAGCTTACAATCTAGCGGGGGAGATACGCAGTATTTT
.	few	TRBV20-1	TRBJ1-5	CSARDGRGGNQPQHF	TGCAGTGCTAGAGATGGGCGAGGGGGCAATCAGCCCCAGCATTTT
TRBD2	few	TRBV28	TRBJ2-7	CASRLAGDEQYF	TGTGCCAGCAGACTAGCGGGGGACGAGCAGTACTTC
TRBD1	.	TRBV10-3	TRBJ2-7	CAISGRDRETYEQYF	TGTGCCATCAGCGGACGGGACAGGGAGACCTACGAGCAGTACTTC
TRBD2	.	TRBV20-1	TRBJ2-1	CSARGLAGGSNQFF	TGCAGTGCTAGAGGACTAGCGGGGGGGTCTAATCAGTTCTTC
.	few	TRBV6-2/TRBV6-3	TRBJ2-7	CASSYPAGTPRSYEQYF	TGTGCCAGCAGTTATCCCGCCGGGACCCCCCGTTCCTACGAGCAGTACTTC
TRBD1	.	TRBV10-3	TRBJ2-1	CAIRDPGQNTETQFF	TGTGCCATCAGGGATCCGGGACAGAATACAGAGACCCAGTTCTTC
TRBD2	.	TRBV28	TRBJ2-7	CASRSGTSGRDEQYF	TGTGCCAGCAGATCCGGGACTAGCGGGAGGGACGAGCAGTACTTC